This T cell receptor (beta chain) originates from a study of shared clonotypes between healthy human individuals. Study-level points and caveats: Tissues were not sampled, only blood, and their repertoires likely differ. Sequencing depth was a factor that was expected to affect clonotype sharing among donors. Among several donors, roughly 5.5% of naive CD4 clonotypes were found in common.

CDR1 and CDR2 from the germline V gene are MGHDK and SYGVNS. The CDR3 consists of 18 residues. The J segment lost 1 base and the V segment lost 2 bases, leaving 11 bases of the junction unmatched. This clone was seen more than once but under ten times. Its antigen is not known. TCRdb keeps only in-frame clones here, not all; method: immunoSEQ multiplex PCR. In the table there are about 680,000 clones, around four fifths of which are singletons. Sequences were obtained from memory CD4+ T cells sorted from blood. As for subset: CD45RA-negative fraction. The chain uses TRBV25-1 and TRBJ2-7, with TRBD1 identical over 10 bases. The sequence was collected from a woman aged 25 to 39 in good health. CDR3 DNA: TGTGCCAGCAGTGAAGAGAGAAAGACAGGGGGCTTATCCTACGAGCAGTACTTC. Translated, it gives CASSEERKTGGLSYEQYF.